The clone carrying this TCR beta chain was observed a handful of times. Its antigen is not identified. The V and J ends lost 7 bases and 8 bases respectively, with 20 bases between them. Germline-derived CDR1 and CDR2 are SNHLY and FYNNEI. The CDR3 runs 14 residues. From the reads, TCRdb called clonotypes with MiXCR, one entry per CDR3 protein. The data hold under 850,000 distinct CDR3 sequences, with around a third observed a single time. These data come from a study of T cell repertoires in cytomegalovirus infection. Study-wide context: Recently identified HLA-C-restricted CMV epitopes were used, and well-studied HLA-B-restricted CMV epitopes were used as well. Both CMV infection and a matching HLA type were indicated by public TCR beta signatures. Points from the study as a whole: Using cumulative public TCR beta family frequency, the authors identified those who carried CMV together with the relevant HLA. The ex vivo response showed dominance by HLA-C-restricted CMV-specific TCR beta clonotypes.

The source material was cultured PBMCs, sampled from culture after CMV antigen stimulation. The clonotype originates from a human donor in good health (CMV status not recorded). Some clones in this sample may be carry-over from other donors' samples. The J gene is TRBJ1-2, the V gene TRBV2; tentatively, D is TRBD1 (5 bases). The CDR3, as DNA: TGTGCCAGCACCGGAGGGGCAGGGTCTTGGGGCTACACCTTC. This codes for CASTGGAGSWGYTF.